The rows below give T cell receptor beta chains drawn from one sample of a study of cytomegalovirus exposure and HLA in healthy donors. Clones were read by immunoSEQ multiplex PCR, and TCRdb kept only the in-frame ones, dropping some. The sample has 100,000 to 150,000 clones; the top ten hold roughly 2.7%. The sequenced sample was PBMCs. Every receptor here comes from a young man in good health and CMV-seronegative. Each CDR3 is given without its conserved first and last residue. A D gene is named only where the DNA matches it firmly.

v_call	d_call	j_call	cdr3_aa
TRBV2	TRBD2	TRBJ2-1	ASSESLAGGPGEQF
TRBV15	TRBD1	TRBJ2-1	ATRGRDRVYNEQF
TRBV7-3	TRBD2	TRBJ2-2	ASSQNGGTGELF
TRBV5-1	TRBD1	TRBJ2-3	ASSPPSGGQDTQY
TRBV5-1	NA	TRBJ1-1	ASSWAGGDVNTEAF
TRBV5-1	NA	TRBJ1-1	ASSLVAGGTEAF
TRBV7-2	TRBD1	TRBJ2-7	ASSLNRDRTTYEQY
TRBV19	TRBD2	TRBJ2-3	ASSIDSSGNTQY
TRBV2	NA	TRBJ1-3	ASHKESGAGNTIY
TRBV28	TRBD1	TRBJ2-1	ASSLRDRGYEQF
TRBV12-5	NA	TRBJ2-3	ASGLVSNGDTQY
TRBV6-1	TRBD1	TRBJ1-5	ASRGLGGTQPQH
TRBV7-2	NA	TRBJ2-1	ASSEDSAYNEQF
TRBV19	TRBD1	TRBJ1-5	ASSTRQGERNQPQH
TRBV11-1	NA	TRBJ2-1	ASRPTGRNEQF
TRBV5-8	TRBD2	TRBJ2-7	ASSLAGTRHDYEQY
TRBV5-5	TRBD2	TRBJ2-5	ASSPNRGLAGEETQY
TRBV28	NA	TRBJ1-1	ASSWTQGFTEAF
TRBV20-1	TRBD1	TRBJ1-2	SAGDSDGYT
TRBV7-8	NA	TRBJ2-7	ASSLAGVAYEQY
TRBV2	TRBD2	TRBJ2-1	ASTPLAGTGRQF
TRBV13	NA	TRBJ1-1	ASTLGGLNTEAF
TRBV7-9	TRBD1	TRBJ2-7	ASSSFTQGNDDEQY
TRBV29-1	TRBD2	TRBJ2-1	SASGNYNEQF
TRBV30	TRBD2	TRBJ2-1	AWSVWVPGLAGGNTSYNEQF
TRBV11-3	NA	TRBJ2-1	ASSLGQSSYNEQF
TRBV28	TRBD1	TRBJ1-5	ASSSTGGTGNQPQH
TRBV7-2	TRBD2	TRBJ2-1	ASSLESAGGPGNEQF
TRBV2	NA	TRBJ2-3	ASSEALTRVDTDTQY
TRBV5-7	NA	TRBJ1-3	ASSFRDSHSGNTIY
TRBV6-6	NA	TRBJ2-7	ASSYDRTDYEQY
TRBV30	TRBD2	TRBJ2-7	AWTWRGKGLVLKVDEQY
TRBV10-3	NA	TRBJ1-6	AISEPQLGRVGSPLH
TRBV28	NA	TRBJ1-1	ASSRGQLLEAF
TRBV2	TRBD1	TRBJ2-7	ASRRDRDDEQY
TRBV6-4	TRBD1	TRBJ2-7	ASSRDRYTYEQY
TRBV12-5	NA	TRBJ2-1	ASGLGAGSYNEQF
TRBV28	NA	TRBJ1-2	ASSYISGSFYGYT
TRBV7-3	NA	TRBJ1-1	ASSLIPGPYVNTEAF
TRBV18	NA	TRBJ1-1	ASLQTGLNTEAF
TRBV7-2	NA	TRBJ1-2	ASSWGGNYGYT
TRBV27	TRBD2	TRBJ2-3	ASGGLAHGTDTQY
TRBV10-3	TRBD1	TRBJ2-1	AISDRQGSYNEQF
TRBV30	TRBD1	TRBJ1-5	AWTGGSNQPQH
TRBV7-2	TRBD2	TRBJ2-7	ASSFRGSSNEQY
TRBV7-3	TRBD1	TRBJ1-1	ASSLGQGLNTEAF
TRBV6-4	NA	TRBJ2-1	ASSDGLGGYNEQF
TRBV7-3	NA	TRBJ1-6	ASSEARNSPLH
TRBV29-1	TRBD2	TRBJ2-1	SVEKVREGGNEQF